This T cell receptor beta chain was recorded in a study of blood T cell repertoires in COVID-19. Study as a whole: PBMCs, B-cell-depleted T cells, or T cells were the source of the cDNA or gDNA that made up the material.

Using immunoSEQ multiplex PCR, the repertoire was profiled, and TCRdb retains in-frame clones only, with some absent. The sample yields roughly 400,000 clones, approximately 85% seen once. V was cut by 3 bases and J by 4 bases, with 14 bases left in between. Per germline, CDR1 ENHRY and CDR2 SYGVKD. The CDR3 covers 15 residues. Participants' reported clinical history set cohort assignment. The TCR originated in a woman aged 40 to 49 with acute COVID-19. Sequenced: PBMCs or T cells enriched from blood (not recorded which). This chain links TRBV10-3 with TRBJ2-3; tentative D call: TRBD2 (7 bases). The CDR3 DNA reads as TGTGCCATCAGTGAACTTGGGGGGGCGTCAGATACGCAGTATTTT. Its protein is CAISELGGASDTQYF.